This TCR beta chain was obtained from a study of shared clonotypes between healthy human individuals. This clone was observed a few times. The CDR3 runs 17 residues. Germline V CDR1 and CDR2: LNHDA, SQIVND (reference sequence). V shed 5 bases, J shed 2 bases, and the junction held 7 bases outside the gene matches. Here immunoSEQ multiplex PCR was the method, and the copy in TCRdb shows in-frame clones only, minus some. The table records millions of clones, around nine tenths of them present only once. This TCR was sampled from a man between 18 and 35 years old in good health. Sequenced: naive CD4+ T cells sorted from blood. The subset: CD45RA+ positively selected. The chain combines TRBV19 with TRBJ1-5; 12 bases match TRBD1. CDR3 sequence: CASSDRDRGLGNQPQHF. In DNA, the CDR3 is TGTGCCAGTAGTGACCGGGACAGGGGGCTGGGCAATCAGCCCCAGCATTTT.